This TCR beta chain stems from a study of blood T cell repertoires in COVID-19. Study-level background: Researchers got acute and convalescent COVID-19 samples from the United States, Italy and Spain. In each case, the material was cDNA or gDNA derived from T cells, B-cell-depleted T cells, or PBMCs.

V shed 7 bases, J shed 6 bases, and the junction held 6 bases outside the gene matches. Germline CDR1 is SEHNR and CDR2 is FQNEAQ (reference sequence). This CDR3 has 13 amino acids. Original methodology: Cell counts per sample came from amplifying reference gene primers. Repertoires were generated with immunoSEQ multiplex PCR, while TCRdb's copy carries only in-frame clones and drops some. D and trimming come from the DNA, and the V and J calls and clone size come from that table. Among approximately 200,000 clones listed, approximately 89% were seen once. This sequence was found in a woman aged 25 to 39 with acute or convalescent COVID-19. V is TRBV7-9 and J is TRBJ2-1, with 7 bases fitting TRBD1. The material sequenced was peripheral blood. CDR3 sequence: CASIKNRGNEQFF. CDR3 DNA sequence: TGTGCCAGCATCAAAAACAGGGGCAATGAGCAGTTCTTC.